The clone carrying this T cell receptor beta chain has more than one count but fewer than ten. Its matching antigen is unknown. The sample comes from a study of T cells in Graves' hyperthyroidism and ophthalmopathy. The study, taken as a whole, reports: In validation, the model predicted ophthalmopathy. These predictions came a median about 6.5 months before onset. Most clonotypes expanded in thyroid above 0.001 were likewise present in blood.

The investigators amplified TCR beta CDR3 regions from RNA transcripts. HTBI primers drove first-round RT-PCR of the TCR CDR3. TCRdb independently ran MiXCR on the multiplex PCR reads; one entry per CDR3 protein. The sample has 650,000 to 800,000 distinct CDR3 sequences; just under 45% are singletons. This CDR3 comprises 12 residues. Trimming shortened V by 5 bases and J by 6 bases, and 11 bases separated the two germline ends. Sequencing used peripheral blood or thyroid tissue (not recorded which). This clonotype was sampled from an adult man with Graves' disease, either hyperthyroidism or ophthalmopathy (not recorded which). V is TRBV12-3 or TRBV12-4 and J is TRBJ2-7; TRBD2 is a possible D gene (5 bases). CDR3 residues: CASSPQTIEQYF. In nucleotides, the CDR3 is TGTGCCAGCAGTCCCCAGACTATCGAGCAGTACTTC.